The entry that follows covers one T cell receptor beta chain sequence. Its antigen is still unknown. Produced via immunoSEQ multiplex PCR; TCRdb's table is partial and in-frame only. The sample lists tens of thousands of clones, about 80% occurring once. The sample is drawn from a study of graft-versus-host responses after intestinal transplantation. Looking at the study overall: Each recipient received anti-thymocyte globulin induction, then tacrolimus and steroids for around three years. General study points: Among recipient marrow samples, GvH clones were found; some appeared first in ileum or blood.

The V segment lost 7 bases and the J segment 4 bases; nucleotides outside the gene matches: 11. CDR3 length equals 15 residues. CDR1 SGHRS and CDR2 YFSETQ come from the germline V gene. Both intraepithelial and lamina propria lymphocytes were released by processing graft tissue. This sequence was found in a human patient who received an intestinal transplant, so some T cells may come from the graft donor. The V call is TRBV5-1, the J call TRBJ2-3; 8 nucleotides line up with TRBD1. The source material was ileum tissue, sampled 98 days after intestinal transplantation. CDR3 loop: CASQSPGQVPDTQYF. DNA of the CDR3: TGCGCCAGCCAATCCCCGGGACAGGTACCAGATACGCAGTATTTT.